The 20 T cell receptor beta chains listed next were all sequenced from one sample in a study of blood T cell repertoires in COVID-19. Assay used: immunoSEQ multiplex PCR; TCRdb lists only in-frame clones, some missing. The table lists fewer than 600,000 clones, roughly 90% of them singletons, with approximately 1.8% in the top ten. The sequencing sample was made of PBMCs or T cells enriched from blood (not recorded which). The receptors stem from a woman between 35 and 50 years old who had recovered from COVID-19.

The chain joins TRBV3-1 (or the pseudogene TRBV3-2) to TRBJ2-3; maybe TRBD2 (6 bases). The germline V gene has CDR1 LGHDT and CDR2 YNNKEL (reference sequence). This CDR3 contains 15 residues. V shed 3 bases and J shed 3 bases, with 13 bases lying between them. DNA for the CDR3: TGTGCCAGCAGCCAGGGGCCAGCGGGTACAGATACGCAGTATTTT. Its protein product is CASSQGPAGTDTQYF.

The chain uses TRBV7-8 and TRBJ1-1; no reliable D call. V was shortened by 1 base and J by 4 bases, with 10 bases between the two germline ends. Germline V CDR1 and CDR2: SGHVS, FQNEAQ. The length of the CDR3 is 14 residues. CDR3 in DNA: TGTGCCAGCAGCTTAGATGGGCAGTTCACTGAAGCTTTCTTT. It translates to CASSLDGQFTEAFF.

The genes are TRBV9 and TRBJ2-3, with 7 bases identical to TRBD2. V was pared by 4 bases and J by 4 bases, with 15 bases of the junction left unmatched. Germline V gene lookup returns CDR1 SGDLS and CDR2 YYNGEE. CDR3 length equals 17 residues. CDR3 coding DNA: TGTGCCAGCAGCTATAATACCGTGAGCGGGGAGGCAGATACGCAGTATTTT. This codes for CASSYNTVSGEADTQYF.

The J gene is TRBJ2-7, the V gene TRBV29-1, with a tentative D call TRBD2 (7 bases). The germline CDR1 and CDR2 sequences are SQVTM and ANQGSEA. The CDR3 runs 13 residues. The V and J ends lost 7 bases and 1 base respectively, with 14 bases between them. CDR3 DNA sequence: TGCAGCGCATGGGGGGGCGGATCCTACGAGCAGTACTTC. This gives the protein CSAWGGGSYEQYF.

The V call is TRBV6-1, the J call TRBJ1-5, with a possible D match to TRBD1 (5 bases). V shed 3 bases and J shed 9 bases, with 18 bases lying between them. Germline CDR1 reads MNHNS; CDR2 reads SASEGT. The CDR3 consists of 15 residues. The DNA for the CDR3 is TGTGCCAGCAGTGATCGACAGATGGGTCATCTGCCCCAGCATTTT. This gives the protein CASSDRQMGHLPQHF.

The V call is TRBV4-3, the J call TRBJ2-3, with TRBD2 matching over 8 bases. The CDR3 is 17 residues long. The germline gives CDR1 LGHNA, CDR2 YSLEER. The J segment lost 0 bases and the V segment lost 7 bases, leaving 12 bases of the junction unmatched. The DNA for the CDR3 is TGCGCCAGCAACCCCCGAGATAGCGGGACTAGCACAGATACGCAGTATTTT. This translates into CASNPRDSGTSTDTQYF.

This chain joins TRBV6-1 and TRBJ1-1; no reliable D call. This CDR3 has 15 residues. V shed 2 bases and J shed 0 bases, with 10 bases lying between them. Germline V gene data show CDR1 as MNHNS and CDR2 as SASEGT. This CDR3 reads CASSEYPDLNTEAFF. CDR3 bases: TGTGCCAGCAGTGAATACCCAGACTTGAACACTGAAGCTTTCTTT.

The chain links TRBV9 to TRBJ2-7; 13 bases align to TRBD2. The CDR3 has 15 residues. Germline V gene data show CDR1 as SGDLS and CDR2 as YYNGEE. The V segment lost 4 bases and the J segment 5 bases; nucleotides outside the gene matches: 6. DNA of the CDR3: TGTGCCAGCAGCCCTTGGACTAGCGGGAGTGACGAGCAGTACTTC. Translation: CASSPWTSGSDEQYF.

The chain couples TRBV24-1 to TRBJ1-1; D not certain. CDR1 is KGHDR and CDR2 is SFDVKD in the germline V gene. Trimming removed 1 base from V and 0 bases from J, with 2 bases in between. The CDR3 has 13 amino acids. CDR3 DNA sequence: TGTGCCACCAGTGATTTCATGAACACTGAAGCTTTCTTT. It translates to CATSDFMNTEAFF.

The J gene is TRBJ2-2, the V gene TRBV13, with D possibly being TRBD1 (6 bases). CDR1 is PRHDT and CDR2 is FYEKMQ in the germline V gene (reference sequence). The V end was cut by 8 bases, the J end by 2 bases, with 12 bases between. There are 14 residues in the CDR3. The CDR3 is CASSGQINTGELFF. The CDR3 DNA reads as TGTGCCAGCTCCGGACAGATTAACACCGGGGAGCTGTTTTTT. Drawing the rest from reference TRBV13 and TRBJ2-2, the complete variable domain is AAGVIQSPRHLIKEKRETATLKCYPIPRHDTVYWYQQGPGQDPQFLISFYEKMQSDKGSIPDRFSAQQFSDYHSELNMSSLELGDSALYFCASSGQINTGELFFGEGSRLTVL.

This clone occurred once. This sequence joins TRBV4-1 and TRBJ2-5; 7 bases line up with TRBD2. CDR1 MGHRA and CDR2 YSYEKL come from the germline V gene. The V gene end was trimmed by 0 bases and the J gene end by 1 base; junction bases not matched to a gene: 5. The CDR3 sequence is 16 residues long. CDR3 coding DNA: TGCGCCAGCAGCCAAGATCGGGGGGTATTCCAAGAGACCCAGTACTTC. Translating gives CASSQDRGVFQETQYF.

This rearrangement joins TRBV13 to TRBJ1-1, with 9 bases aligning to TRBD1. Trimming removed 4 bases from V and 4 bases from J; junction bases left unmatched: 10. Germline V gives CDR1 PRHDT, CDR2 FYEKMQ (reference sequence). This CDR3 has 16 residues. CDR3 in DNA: TGTGCCAGCAGCTCCTTCAGGGGACAGGGTATCACTGAAGCTTTCTTT. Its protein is CASSSFRGQGITEAFF.

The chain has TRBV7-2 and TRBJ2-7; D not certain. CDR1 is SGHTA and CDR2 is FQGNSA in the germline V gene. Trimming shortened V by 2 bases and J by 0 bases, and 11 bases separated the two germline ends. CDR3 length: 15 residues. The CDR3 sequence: CASSLSSLNSYEQYF. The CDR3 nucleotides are TGTGCCAGCAGCTTATCCAGTCTCAACTCCTACGAGCAGTACTTC. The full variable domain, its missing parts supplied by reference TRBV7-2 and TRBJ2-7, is GAGVSQSPSNKVTEKGKDVELRCDPISGHTALYWYRQSLGQGLEFLIYFQGNSAPDKSGLPSDRFSAERTGGSVSTLTIQRTQQEDSAVYLCASSLSSLNSYEQYFGPGTRLTVT.

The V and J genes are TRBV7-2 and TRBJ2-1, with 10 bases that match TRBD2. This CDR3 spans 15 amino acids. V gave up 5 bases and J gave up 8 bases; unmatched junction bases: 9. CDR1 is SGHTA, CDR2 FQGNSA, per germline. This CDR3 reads CASSLRAGGPDEQFF. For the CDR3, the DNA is TGTGCCAGCAGCCTTCGAGCGGGAGGGCCCGATGAGCAGTTCTTC.

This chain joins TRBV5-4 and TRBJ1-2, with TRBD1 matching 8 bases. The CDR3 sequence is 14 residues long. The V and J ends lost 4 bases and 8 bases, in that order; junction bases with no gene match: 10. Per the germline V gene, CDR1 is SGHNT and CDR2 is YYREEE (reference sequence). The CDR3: CASSPRTGLRGYTF. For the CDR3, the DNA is TGTGCCAGCAGCCCACGGACAGGGTTAAGAGGCTACACCTTC.

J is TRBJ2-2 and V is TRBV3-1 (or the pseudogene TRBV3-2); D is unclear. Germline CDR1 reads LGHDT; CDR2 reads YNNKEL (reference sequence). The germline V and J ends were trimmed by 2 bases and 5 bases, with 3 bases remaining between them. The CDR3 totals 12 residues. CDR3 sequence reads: CASSQYTGELFF. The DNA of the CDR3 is TGTGCCAGCAGCCAATATACCGGGGAGCTGTTTTTT.

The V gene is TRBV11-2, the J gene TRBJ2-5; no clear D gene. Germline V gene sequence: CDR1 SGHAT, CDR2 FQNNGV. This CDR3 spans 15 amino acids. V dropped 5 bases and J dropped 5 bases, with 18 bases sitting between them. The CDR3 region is CASSPLRLLGETQYF. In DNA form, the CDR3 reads TGTGCCAGCAGCCCGCTTCGGCTCCTCGGGGAGACCCAGTACTTC.

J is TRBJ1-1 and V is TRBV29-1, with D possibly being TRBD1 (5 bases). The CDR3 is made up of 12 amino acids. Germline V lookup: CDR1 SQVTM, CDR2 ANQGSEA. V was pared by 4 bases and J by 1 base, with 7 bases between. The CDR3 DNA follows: TGCAGCGTTGGAGGACAGAACACTGAAGCTTTCTTT. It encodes CSVGGQNTEAFF. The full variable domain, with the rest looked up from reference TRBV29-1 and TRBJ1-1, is SAVISQKPSRDICQRGTSLTIQCQVDSQVTMMFWYRQQPGQSLTLIATANQGSEATYESGFVIDKFPISRPNLTFSTLTVSNMSPEDSSIYLCSVGGQNTEAFFGQGTRLTVV.

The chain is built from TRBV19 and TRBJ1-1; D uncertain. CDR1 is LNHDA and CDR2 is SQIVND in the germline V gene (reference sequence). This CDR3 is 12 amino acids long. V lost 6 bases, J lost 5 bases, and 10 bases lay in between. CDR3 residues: CASSDWATEAFF. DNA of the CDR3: TGTGCCAGTAGCGATTGGGCTACTGAAGCTTTCTTT. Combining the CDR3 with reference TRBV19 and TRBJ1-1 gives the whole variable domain DGGITQSPKYLFRKEGQNVTLSCEQNLNHDAMYWYRQDPGQGLRLIYYSQIVNDFQKGDIAEGYSVSREKKESFPLTVTSAQKNPTAFYLCASSDWATEAFFGQGTRLTVV.

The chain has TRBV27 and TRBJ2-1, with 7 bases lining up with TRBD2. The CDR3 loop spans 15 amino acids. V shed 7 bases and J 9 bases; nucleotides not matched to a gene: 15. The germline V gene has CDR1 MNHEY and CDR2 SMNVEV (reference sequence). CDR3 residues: CASTFGGGRSREQFF. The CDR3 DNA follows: TGTGCCAGCACCTTTGGGGGAGGGCGCTCGCGTGAGCAGTTCTTC.